Listed here are 26 T cell receptor beta chains from one sample, sequenced in a study of response to subunit inactivated influenza vaccine. Each CDR3 protein is one row after TCRdb ran MiXCR on the RT-PCR reads. The sample lists over 800,000 distinct CDR3 sequences, around 20% seen once, with about a tenth in the top ten. This sample comprised PBMCs from blood, obtained 4 to 6 days after vaccination. All receptors derive from a middle-aged man who received an inactivated influenza vaccine.

This clonotype was picked up a small number of times. The chain recombines TRBV7-2 with TRBJ2-7; 7 bases are a match to TRBD1. Germline assignment: CDR1 SGHTA and CDR2 FQGNSA. The CDR3 covers 15 residues. The V segment lost 3 bases and the J segment 2 bases; nucleotides outside the gene matches: 7. CDR3 amino acids: CASSFGTVGAYEQYF. The DNA for the CDR3 is TGTGCCAGCAGCTTCGGGACAGTGGGGGCCTACGAGCAGTACTTC. The full variable domain, in which reference TRBV7-2 and TRBJ2-7 provide the parts outside the CDR3, is GAGVSQSPSNKVTEKGKDVELRCDPISGHTALYWYRQSLGQGLEFLIYFQGNSAPDKSGLPSDRFSAERTGGSVSTLTIQRTQQEDSAVYLCASSFGTVGAYEQYFGPGTRLTVT.

This chain connects TRBV3-1 to TRBJ2-7; no clear D. Trimming stripped 4 bases from V and 8 bases from J, with 18 bases between. Germline lookup yields CDR1 LGHDT and CDR2 YNNKEL (reference sequence). The CDR3 covers 14 residues. CDR3 in DNA: TGTGCCAGCAGCCGCACCCTCCTTGAGCCCCAGCAGTACTTC. Encoded protein: CASSRTLLEPQQYF.

This clonotype has a handful of counts. The V and J genes are TRBV29-1 and TRBJ1-2, with no clear D. Per the germline V gene, CDR1 is SQVTM and CDR2 is ANQGSEA. The CDR3 has 11 amino acids. Trimming removed 5 bases from V and 4 bases from J, with 8 bases in between. CDR3 residues: CSVTRTYGYTF. CDR3 DNA sequence: TGCAGCGTTACCAGGACCTATGGCTACACCTTC.

The V call is TRBV18, the J call TRBJ2-3, with D maybe TRBD1 (6 bases). The germline CDR1 and CDR2 sequences are KGHSH and LQKENI. The CDR3 sequence is 15 residues long. V dropped 5 bases and J dropped 2 bases, with 14 bases sitting between them. The CDR3 DNA is TGTGCCAGCTCATCAAAGACAGGAGCCACAGATACGCAGTATTTT. Amino acid sequence: CASSSKTGATDTQYF.

This clonotype was detected only a few times. The chain recombines TRBV15 with TRBJ2-1, with D perhaps TRBD2 (6 bases). The V gene lost 5 bases and the J gene lost 6 bases, with 23 bases spanning the gap. CDR3 length: 17 residues. Germline assignment: CDR1 LNHNV and CDR2 YYDKDF (reference sequence). The CDR3 loop reads CATSSEDWRLGRNEQFF. The CDR3, as DNA: TGTGCCACCAGCTCAGAGGATTGGAGACTAGGCCGCAATGAGCAGTTCTTC. Filled out from reference TRBV15 and TRBJ2-1, the complete variable domain reads DAMVIQNPRYQVTQFGKPVTLSCSQTLNHNVMYWYQQKSSQAPKLLFHYYDKDFNNEADTPDNFQSRRPNTSFCFLDIRSPGLGDTAMYLCATSSEDWRLGRNEQFFGPGTRLTVL.

This clonotype was counted between two and nine times. The genes are TRBV12-3 or TRBV12-4 and TRBJ2-7; no reliable D call. The CDR3 is 14 amino acids. V was clipped by 2 bases and J by 2 bases, with 10 bases between them. As DNA, the CDR3 is TGTGCCAGCAGTTTAAACCGGTCACCCTACGAGCAGTACTTC. Translated, it gives CASSLNRSPYEQYF.

This clonotype was counted between two and nine times. This chain links TRBV10-3 with TRBJ2-2; TRBD2 aligns across 8 bases. This CDR3 region has 15 residues. Germline V gene lookup returns CDR1 ENHRY and CDR2 SYGVKD. Losses at the gene ends were 9 bases for V and 5 bases for J; bases not matched to a gene: 11. The CDR3 DNA reads as TGTGCCATTCACAGCCCGGGGGGGCAAACCGGGGAGCTGTTTTTT. The encoded protein is CAIHSPGGQTGELFF.

This clonotype was observed a handful of times. V is TRBV6-5 and J is TRBJ1-4; D is ambiguous. Germline V gene sequence: CDR1 MNHEY, CDR2 SVGAGI. CDR3 length: 16 residues. Trimming took off 0 bases at V and 6 bases at J, with 14 bases between the two ends. In DNA, the CDR3 is TGTGCCAGCAGTTACTCCAAGGGAGCTGCGTATGAAAAACTGTTTTTT. Encoded protein: CASSYSKGAAYEKLFF.

This clonotype was detected many times. This chain joins TRBV12-3 or TRBV12-4 and TRBJ2-7; D is uncertain. V shed 1 base and J shed 7 bases, with 11 bases lying between them. The CDR3 consists of 13 residues. DNA for the CDR3: TGTGCCAGCAGTTTAGGGGTCTCGGCGGAGCAGTACTTC. It translates to CASSLGVSAEQYF.

This clonotype was counted between two and nine times. The chain joins TRBV7-6 to TRBJ2-7, with TRBD1 as a possible D gene (5 bases). Germline V lookup: CDR1 SGHVS, CDR2 FNYEAQ. V dropped 5 bases and J dropped 6 bases, with 14 bases sitting between them. CDR3 length equals 13 residues. This CDR3 reads CASSPGSGAEQYF. CDR3 DNA: TGTGCCAGCAGCCCTGGATCTGGGGCCGAGCAGTACTTC.

This chain uses TRBV12-3 or TRBV12-4 with TRBJ2-7; 9 nucleotides match TRBD1. With 6 bases clipped from V and 6 bases from J, the junction kept 6 bases outside the gene matches. The CDR3 length is 13 residues. CDR3 nucleotide sequence: TGTGCCAGCAGATGGGACAGGGCTGGCGAGCAGTACTTC. Amino acids: CASRWDRAGEQYF.

The chain joins TRBV7-9 to TRBJ1-2; possibly TRBD1 for D (6 bases). With 10 bases removed from V and 6 bases from J, the gap between germline ends came to 18 bases. Germline V gives CDR1 SEHNR, CDR2 FQNEAQ (reference sequence). The CDR3 contains 13 residues. This CDR3 reads CATGKGVGHGYTF. DNA of the CDR3: TGTGCCACCGGGAAGGGGGTAGGACATGGCTACACCTTC. Combining the CDR3 with reference TRBV7-9 and TRBJ1-2 gives the whole variable domain DTGVSQNPRHKITKRGQNVTFRCDPISEHNRLYWYRQTLGQGPEFLTYFQNEAQLEKSRLLSDRFSAERPKGSFSTLEIQRTEQGDSAMYLCATGKGVGHGYTFGSGTRLTVV.

This clonotype was observed a handful of times. This chain links TRBV12-3 or TRBV12-4 with TRBJ2-7, with D possibly being TRBD2 (5 bases). V lost 6 bases and J 7 bases, leaving 13 bases between the germline ends. The CDR3 loop spans 12 amino acids. CDR3 residues: CASSGSSGEQYF. CDR3 DNA: TGTGCCAGCAGCGGCTCCTCGGGAGAGCAGTACTTC.

This clonotype appeared a few times. V gene TRBV12-3 or TRBV12-4 combines with J gene TRBJ2-3; TRBD1 matches 11 bases. The CDR3 is 15 amino acids. V gave up 6 bases and J gave up 2 bases; unmatched junction bases: 4. The CDR3 nucleotides are TGTGCCAGCAGCCCGGACAGGGGGCTCACAGATACGCAGTATTTT. This gives the protein CASSPDRGLTDTQYF.

This clonotype occurred a few times. This sequence joins TRBV2 and TRBJ1-1, with D unresolved. Trimming took 0 bases from V and 1 from J, leaving 9 bases between them. Per germline, CDR1 SNHLY and CDR2 FYNNEI. This CDR3 contains 15 residues. CDR3 sequence reads: CASSEARTANTEAFF. The CDR3, as DNA: TGTGCCAGCAGTGAAGCGCGCACAGCGAACACTGAAGCTTTCTTT. Looking up the rest from reference TRBV2 and TRBJ1-1 gives the full variable domain: EPEVTQTPSHQVTQMGQEVILRCVPISNHLYFYWYRQILGQKVEFLVSFYNNEISEKSEIFDDQFSVERPDGSNFTLKIRSTKLEDSAMYFCASSEARTANTEAFFGQGTRLTVV.

CDR3 in amino acids: CASSLYVQNLEKLFF. Written as DNA, the CDR3 is TGTGCCAGCAGCTTATATGTACAGAACCTAGAAAAACTGTTTTTT. The chain couples TRBV7-9 to TRBJ1-4; the D is unclear. Germline CDR1 and CDR2: SEHNR and FQNEAQ (reference sequence). The V gene lost 2 bases and the J gene lost 8 bases, with 15 bases spanning the gap. There are 15 residues in the CDR3. Full variable domain (remainder filled in from reference TRBV7-9 and TRBJ1-4): DTGVSQNPRHKITKRGQNVTFRCDPISEHNRLYWYRQTLGQGPEFLTYFQNEAQLEKSRLLSDRFSAERPKGSFSTLEIQRTEQGDSAMYLCASSLYVQNLEKLFFGSGTQLSVL.

In this sample, this clonotype turned up many times. Here the CDR3 reads CASSFPSGGHETQYF. DNA for the CDR3: TGTGCCAGCAGTTTTCCTTCGGGGGGGCATGAGACCCAGTACTTC. V gene TRBV28 combines with J gene TRBJ2-5, with 8 bases identical to TRBD2. This CDR3 region has 15 residues. CDR1 is MDHEN and CDR2 is SYDVKM in the germline V gene. The V gene end was trimmed by 3 bases and the J gene end by 5 bases; junction bases not matched to a gene: 8.

V usage is TRBV15 and J usage is TRBJ2-1; tentatively, D is TRBD2 (6 bases). The CDR3 extends over 17 amino acids. Deletions cut 0 bases from V and 0 bases from J, with 12 bases between. The germline V gene encodes CDR1 LNHNV and CDR2 YYDKDF (reference sequence). The CDR3 coding sequence is TGTGCCACCAGCAGAGATAGCCCCGGGAGCTCCTACAATGAGCAGTTCTTC. Translation: CATSRDSPGSSYNEQFF.

This clonotype showed up just a few times. The rearrangement links TRBV29-1 to TRBJ2-1, with 7 bases identical to TRBD2. The V gene end was trimmed by 6 bases and the J gene end by 0 bases; junction bases not matched to a gene: 8. The CDR3 loop spans 15 amino acids. Looked up from germline, CDR1 is SQVTM and CDR2 is ANQGSEA. CDR3 nucleotides: TGCAGCGTCCCCGGGAGGCCTAGCTCCTACAATGAGCAGTTCTTC. Residues: CSVPGRPSSYNEQFF.

This chain connects TRBV28 to TRBJ1-5, with D maybe TRBD1 (5 bases). The CDR3 sequence is 12 residues long. Trimming took off 3 bases at V and 6 bases at J, with 6 bases between the two ends. In germline, CDR1 is MDHEN, CDR2 SYDVKM. The CDR3 nucleotides read TGTGCCAGCAGTTTGGACATTCAGCCCCAGCATTTT. As protein: CASSLDIQPQHF.

In its sample, this clonotype was seen a few times. The chain employs TRBV6-2 or TRBV6-3 and TRBJ2-3; no firm D call. The V and J ends lost 11 bases and 2 bases respectively, with 14 bases between them. The CDR3 runs to 13 residues. CDR1 and CDR2 (germline): MNHEY, SVGEGT. This CDR3 reads CAPRPSDTDTQYF. The DNA of the CDR3 is TGTGCCCCCCGCCCCTCGGACACAGATACGCAGTATTTT.

The rearrangement joins TRBV7-2 to TRBJ2-3; TRBD2 aligns across 9 bases. There are 15 residues in the CDR3. Trimming at V came to 4 bases and at J to 6 bases, leaving 8 bases not matched to a gene. Germline values: CDR1 SGHTA, CDR2 FQGNSA. CDR3 in amino acids: CASSSVGTSFDTQYF. In DNA, the CDR3 is TGTGCCAGCAGCTCCGTCGGGACTAGCTTCGATACGCAGTATTTT.

The V and J genes are TRBV10-3 and TRBJ2-7; TRBD1 aligns across 7 bases. Germline CDR1 is ENHRY and CDR2 is SYGVKD. Trimming took 6 bases from V and 7 from J; bases not matched to a gene: 12. The CDR3 is 14 amino acids. The chain's CDR3 is CAISAQGPSGEQYF. DNA for the CDR3: TGTGCCATCAGCGCACAGGGGCCTTCGGGGGAGCAGTACTTC.

The chain is built from TRBV12-3 or TRBV12-4 and TRBJ2-5; 8 positions agree with TRBD1. This CDR3 has 15 amino acids. The V and J ends lost 3 bases and 5 bases, in that order; junction bases with no gene match: 8. Written as DNA, the CDR3 is TGTGCCAGCAGTTTCCGGACAGGGTGGGAGGAGACCCAGTACTTC. Translation: CASSFRTGWEETQYF.

This clonotype was detected a few times. The genes are TRBV18 and TRBJ1-1, with D possibly TRBD1 on 5 matching bases. Germline CDR1 reads KGHSH; CDR2 reads LQKENI. V lost 6 bases to trimming and J lost 3 bases, with 11 bases between them. CDR3 length: 13 residues. As DNA, the CDR3 is TGTGCCAGCTCTCCCAGGGCTGACACTGAAGCTTTCTTT. Residues: CASSPRADTEAFF. The variable domain in full, completed from reference TRBV18 and TRBJ1-1, reads NAGVMQNPRHLVRRRGQEARLRCSPMKGHSHVYWYRQLPEEGLKFMVYLQKENIIDESGMPKERFSAEFPKEGPSILRIQQVVRGDSAAYFCASSPRADTEAFFGQGTRLTVV.

In its sample, this clonotype was seen a few times. This chain connects TRBV5-5 to TRBJ2-7; 10 bases align to TRBD1. This CDR3 is 16 amino acids long. Germline V gene data show CDR1 as SGHKS and CDR2 as YYEKEE (reference sequence). V dropped 4 bases and J dropped 0; count of bases not matched to a gene: 7. In nucleotides, the CDR3 is TGTGCCAGCAGCCTCGCCGGGACAGGGGCCTCCTACGAGCAGTACTTC. As protein: CASSLAGTGASYEQYF.